This note documents a single T cell receptor beta chain sequence. The data derive from a study of blood T cell repertoires in COVID-19. Study details: The United States, Italy and Spain were the sources of the acute and convalescent COVID-19 samples. Sample material is recorded as cDNA or gDNA derived from T cells, B-cell-depleted T cells, or PBMCs.

All enrollees were about 18 to 90 years old and from some 24 US areas. Donors of Cohort 3 who recovered were those that had two negative PCRs, clearance, or symptom resolution. Sequenced by immunoSEQ multiplex PCR; TCRdb stores in-frame clones only, minus some. Among some 490,000 clones listed, about nine tenths were seen once. Germline V gene data show CDR1 as SGHDT and CDR2 as YYEEEE. V lost 4 bases, J lost 6 bases, and 6 bases stayed unmatched. The CDR3 contains 15 residues. V and J are TRBV5-6 and TRBJ1-6; 8 positions match TRBD1. The clonotype was recovered from a woman in her sixties or seventies who had recovered from COVID-19. Source material: PBMCs or T cells enriched from blood (not recorded which). The CDR3 DNA reads TGTGCCAGCAGCCCCATCGGACAGGGTAATTCACCCCTCCACTTT. This encodes CASSPIGQGNSPLHF.